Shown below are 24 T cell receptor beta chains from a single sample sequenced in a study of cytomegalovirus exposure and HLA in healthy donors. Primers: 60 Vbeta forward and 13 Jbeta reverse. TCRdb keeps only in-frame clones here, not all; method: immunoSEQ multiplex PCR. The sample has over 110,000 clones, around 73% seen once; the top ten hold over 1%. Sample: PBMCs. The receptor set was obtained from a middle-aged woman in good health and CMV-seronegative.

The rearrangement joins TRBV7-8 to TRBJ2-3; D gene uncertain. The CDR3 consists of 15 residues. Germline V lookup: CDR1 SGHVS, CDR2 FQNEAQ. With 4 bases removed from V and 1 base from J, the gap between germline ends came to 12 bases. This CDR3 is CASSSLRQRTDTQYF. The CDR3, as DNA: TGTGCCAGCAGCTCCCTGAGGCAGCGCACAGATACGCAGTATTTT.

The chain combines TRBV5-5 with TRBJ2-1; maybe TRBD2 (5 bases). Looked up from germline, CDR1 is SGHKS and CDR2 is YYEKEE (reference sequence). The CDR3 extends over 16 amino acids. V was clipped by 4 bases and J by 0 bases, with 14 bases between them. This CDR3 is CASSPYLGSSYNEQFF. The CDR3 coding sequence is TGTGCCAGCAGCCCCTATTTGGGGAGCTCCTACAATGAGCAGTTCTTC. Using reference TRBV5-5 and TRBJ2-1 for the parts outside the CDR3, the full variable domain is DAGVTQSPTHLIKTRGQQVTLRCSPISGHKSVSWYQQVLGQGPQFIFQYYEKEERGRGNFPDRFSARQFPNYSSELNVNALLLGDSALYLCASSPYLGSSYNEQFFGPGTRLTVL.

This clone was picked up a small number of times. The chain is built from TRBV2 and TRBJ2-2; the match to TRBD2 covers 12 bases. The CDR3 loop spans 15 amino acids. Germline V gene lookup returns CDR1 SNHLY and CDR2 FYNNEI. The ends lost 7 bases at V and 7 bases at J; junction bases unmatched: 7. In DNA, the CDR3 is TGTGCCAGCAAGTTGGCTAGCGGGGGGGTCGGGGAGCTGTTTTTT. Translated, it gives CASKLASGGVGELFF.

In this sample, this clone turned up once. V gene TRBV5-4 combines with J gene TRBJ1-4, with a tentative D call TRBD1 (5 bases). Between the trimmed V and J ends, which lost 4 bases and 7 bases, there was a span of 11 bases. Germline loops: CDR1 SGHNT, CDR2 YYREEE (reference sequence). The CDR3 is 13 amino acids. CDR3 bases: TGTGCCAGCAGCCCCGGACAAGGTGAAAAACTGTTTTTT. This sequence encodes CASSPGQGEKLFF.

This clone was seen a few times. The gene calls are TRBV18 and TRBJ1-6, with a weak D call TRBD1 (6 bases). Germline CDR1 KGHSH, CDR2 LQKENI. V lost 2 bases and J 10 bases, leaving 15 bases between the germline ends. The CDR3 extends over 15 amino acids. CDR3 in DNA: TGTGCCAGCTCACCAGCGGACAGTAAGGGGTCACCCCTCCACTTT. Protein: CASSPADSKGSPLHF.

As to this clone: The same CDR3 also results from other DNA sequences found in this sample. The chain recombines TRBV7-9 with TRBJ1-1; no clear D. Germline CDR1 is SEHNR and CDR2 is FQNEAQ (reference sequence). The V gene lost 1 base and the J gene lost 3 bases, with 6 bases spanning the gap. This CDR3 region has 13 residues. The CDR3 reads CASSLEGDTEAFF. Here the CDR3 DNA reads TGTGCCAGCAGCTTAGAAGGAGACACTGAAGCTTTCTTT. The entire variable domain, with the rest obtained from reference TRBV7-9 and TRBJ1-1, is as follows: DTGVSQNPRHKITKRGQNVTFRCDPISEHNRLYWYRQTLGQGPEFLTYFQNEAQLEKSRLLSDRFSAERPKGSFSTLEIQRTEQGDSAMYLCASSLEGDTEAFFGQGTRLTVV.

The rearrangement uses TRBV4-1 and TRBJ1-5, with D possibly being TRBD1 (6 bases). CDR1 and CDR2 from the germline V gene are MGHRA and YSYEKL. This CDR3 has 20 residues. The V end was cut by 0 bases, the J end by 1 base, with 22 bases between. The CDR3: CASSQDPETGDILSNQPQHF. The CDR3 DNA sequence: TGCGCCAGCAGCCAAGATCCCGAGACAGGAGATATCTTAAGCAATCAGCCCCAGCATTTT.

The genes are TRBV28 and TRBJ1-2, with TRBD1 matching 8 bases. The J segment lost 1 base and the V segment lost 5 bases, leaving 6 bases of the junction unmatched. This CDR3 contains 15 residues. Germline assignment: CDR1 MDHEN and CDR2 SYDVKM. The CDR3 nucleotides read TGTGCCAGCAGTCTACCGGGACAGGTTAACTATGGCTACACCTTC. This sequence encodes CASSLPGQVNYGYTF.

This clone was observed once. CDR3 coding DNA: TGTGCCAGCTGCATTCCAGAGCGAACCTATGGCTACACCTTC. It is translated as CASCIPERTYGYTF. J is TRBJ1-2 and V is TRBV28, with unresolved D. The CDR3 is made up of 14 amino acids. Trimming removed 8 bases at V and 4 bases at J, with 17 bases between. Per the germline V gene, CDR1 is MDHEN and CDR2 is SYDVKM.

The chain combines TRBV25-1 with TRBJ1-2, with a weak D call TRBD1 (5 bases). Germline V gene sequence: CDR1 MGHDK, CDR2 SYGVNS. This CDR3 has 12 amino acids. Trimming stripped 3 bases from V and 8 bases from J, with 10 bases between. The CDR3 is CASSDSGDGYTF. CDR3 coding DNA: TGTGCCAGCAGTGATTCGGGGGACGGCTACACCTTC.

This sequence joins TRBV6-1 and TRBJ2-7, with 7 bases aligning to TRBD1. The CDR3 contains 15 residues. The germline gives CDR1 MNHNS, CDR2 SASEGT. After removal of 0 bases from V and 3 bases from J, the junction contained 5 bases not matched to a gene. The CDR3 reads CASSEAGTAYYEQYF. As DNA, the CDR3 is TGTGCCAGCAGTGAAGCCGGGACAGCTTACTACGAGCAGTACTTC.

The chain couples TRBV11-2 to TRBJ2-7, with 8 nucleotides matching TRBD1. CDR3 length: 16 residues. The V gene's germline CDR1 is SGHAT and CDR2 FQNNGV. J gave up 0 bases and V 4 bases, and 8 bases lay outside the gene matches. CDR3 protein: CASSSPGQASSYEQYV. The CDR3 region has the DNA TGTGCCAGCAGCTCGCCGGGACAGGCAAGCTCCTACGAGCAGTACGTC.

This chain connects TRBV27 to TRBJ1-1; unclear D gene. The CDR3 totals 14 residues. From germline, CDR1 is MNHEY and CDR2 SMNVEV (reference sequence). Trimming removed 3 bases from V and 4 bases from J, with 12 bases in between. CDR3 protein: CASSLGPHGTEAFF. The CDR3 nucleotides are TGTGCCAGCAGTTTGGGCCCTCATGGCACTGAAGCTTTCTTT.

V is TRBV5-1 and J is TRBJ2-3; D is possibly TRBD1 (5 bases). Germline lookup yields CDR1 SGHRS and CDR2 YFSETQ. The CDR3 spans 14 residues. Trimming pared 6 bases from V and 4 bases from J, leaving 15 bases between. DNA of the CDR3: TGCGCCAGCACGGTAGGGGTTTTTCCAGATACGCAGTATTTT. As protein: CASTVGVFPDTQYF. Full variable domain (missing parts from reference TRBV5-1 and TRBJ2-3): KAGVTQTPRYLIKTRGQQVTLSCSPISGHRSVSWYQQTPGQGLQFLFEYFSETQRNKGNFPGRFSGRQFSNSRSEMNVSTLELGDSALYLCASTVGVFPDTQYFGPGTRLTVL.

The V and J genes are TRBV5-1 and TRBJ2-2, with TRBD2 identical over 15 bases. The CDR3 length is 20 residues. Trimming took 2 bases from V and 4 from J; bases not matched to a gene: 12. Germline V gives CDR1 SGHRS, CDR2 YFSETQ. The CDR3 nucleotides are TGCGCCAGCAGCTTTGGGGTTGGACTAGCGGGGGGGCCGAGCACCGGGGAGCTGTTTTTT. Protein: CASSFGVGLAGGPSTGELFF.

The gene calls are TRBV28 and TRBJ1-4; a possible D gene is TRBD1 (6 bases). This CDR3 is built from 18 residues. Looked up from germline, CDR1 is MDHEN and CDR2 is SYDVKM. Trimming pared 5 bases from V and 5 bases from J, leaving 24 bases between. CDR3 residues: CASSRTVGRFRRNEKLFF. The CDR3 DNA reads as TGTGCCAGCAGTAGGACAGTCGGGAGGTTTCGAAGGAATGAAAAACTGTTTTTT.

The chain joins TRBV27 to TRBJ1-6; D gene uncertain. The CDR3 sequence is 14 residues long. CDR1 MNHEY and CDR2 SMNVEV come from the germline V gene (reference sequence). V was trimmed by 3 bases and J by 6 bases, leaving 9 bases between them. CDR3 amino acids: CASSFRQVNSPLHF. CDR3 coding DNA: TGTGCCAGCAGTTTTCGGCAGGTTAATTCACCCCTCCACTTT.

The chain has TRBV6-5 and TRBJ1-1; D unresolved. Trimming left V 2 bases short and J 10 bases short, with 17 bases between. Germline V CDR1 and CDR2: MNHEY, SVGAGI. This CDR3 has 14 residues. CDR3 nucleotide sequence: TGTGCCAGCAGTTACATCGGCAGCCCGGAGGGAGCTTTCTTT. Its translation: CASSYIGSPEGAFF.

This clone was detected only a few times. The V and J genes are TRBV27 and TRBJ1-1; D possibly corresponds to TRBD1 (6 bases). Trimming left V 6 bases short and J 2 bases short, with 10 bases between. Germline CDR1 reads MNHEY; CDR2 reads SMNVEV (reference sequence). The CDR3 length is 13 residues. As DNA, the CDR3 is TGTGCCAGCAGGCGGACAGTTAACACTGAAGCTTTCTTT. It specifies CASRRTVNTEAFF.

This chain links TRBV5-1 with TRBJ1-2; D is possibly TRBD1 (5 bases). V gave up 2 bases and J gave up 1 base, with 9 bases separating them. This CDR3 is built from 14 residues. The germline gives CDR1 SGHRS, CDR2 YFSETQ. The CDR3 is CASSLQANNYGYTF. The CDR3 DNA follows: TGCGCCAGCAGCTTACAGGCCAATAACTATGGCTACACCTTC.

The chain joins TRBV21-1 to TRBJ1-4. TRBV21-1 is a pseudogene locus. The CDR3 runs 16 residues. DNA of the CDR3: TGTGCCAGCAGCAAGGAAGGAGAAGCAACTAATGAAAAACTGTTTTTT. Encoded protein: CASSKEGEATNEKLFF.

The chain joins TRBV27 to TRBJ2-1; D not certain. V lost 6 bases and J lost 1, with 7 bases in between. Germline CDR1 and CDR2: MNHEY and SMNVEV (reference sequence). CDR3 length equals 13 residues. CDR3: CASRPRSYNEQFF. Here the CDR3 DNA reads TGTGCCAGCAGGCCCAGGTCCTACAATGAGCAGTTCTTC.

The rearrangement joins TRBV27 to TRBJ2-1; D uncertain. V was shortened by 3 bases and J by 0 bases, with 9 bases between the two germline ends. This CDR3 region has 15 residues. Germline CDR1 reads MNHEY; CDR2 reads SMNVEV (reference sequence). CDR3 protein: CASSLSRSSYNEQFF. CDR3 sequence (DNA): TGTGCCAGCAGTTTGTCAAGGAGCTCCTACAATGAGCAGTTCTTC.

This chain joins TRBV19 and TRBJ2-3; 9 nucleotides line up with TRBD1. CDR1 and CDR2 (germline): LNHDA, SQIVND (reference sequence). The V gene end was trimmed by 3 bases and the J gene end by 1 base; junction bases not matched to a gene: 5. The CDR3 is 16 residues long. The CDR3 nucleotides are TGTGCCAGTAGTATGAGGACAGGGGTACGCACAGATACGCAGTATTTT. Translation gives CASSMRTGVRTDTQYF.